The rows below give T cell receptor beta chains drawn from one sample of a study of T cell responses to AZD1222 COVID-19 vaccine. This table comes from immunoSEQ multiplex PCR, and its TCRdb copy is limited to in-frame clones, with some not included. The sample holds 70,000 to 95,000 clones, 91% seen once. The sample here was peripheral blood, taken 28 days after the second AZD1222 dose. The receptors derive from an adult who received the AZD1222 COVID-19 vaccine. CDR3s include the opening cysteine and the closing phenylalanine or tryptophan. Fields, in order: V gene, clone size, D gene, CDR3 length, J gene, CDR3 DNA, CDR3 protein. The D gene is left open where the match is weak. Size tells how often a clone was seen (once, few, many) or the class of an expanded clone, and some rows leave it out.

TRBV19	-	-	13	TRBJ2-7	TGTGCCAGTAGTCCCCGCCTCACGGAGAAGCAGTACTTC	CASSPRLTEKQYF
TRBV6-5	-	-	12	TRBJ1-1	TGTGCCAGCAGTTACGCGGGTACTGAAGCTTTCTTT	CASSYAGTEAFF
TRBV5-5	few	TRBD1	17	TRBJ2-7	TGTGCCAGCAGCTTTAAAGGCCCCGGGACAGGGTCCTACGAGCAGTACTTC	CASSFKGPGTGSYEQYF
TRBV24-1	-	-	14	TRBJ2-1	TGTGCCACCAGTGATTCCCCCCGTGGCAATGAGCAGTTCTTC	CATSDSPRGNEQFF
TRBV16	-	-	16	TRBJ1-6	TGTGCCAGCAGCCCCCAGGGAAGCCTCTATAATTCACCCCTCCACTTT	CASSPQGSLYNSPLHF
TRBV27	-	TRBD1	15	TRBJ2-7	TGTGCCAGCAGATATCGGGGACAGGGGACCTACGAGCAGTACTTC	CASRYRGQGTYEQYF
TRBV28	once	TRBD2	17	TRBJ2-7	TGTGCCAGCAGTTTATGGGCCCCGACTAGCGGGAGGTACGAGCAGTACTTC	CASSLWAPTSGRYEQYF
TRBV19	-	TRBD1	15	TRBJ2-2	TGTGCCAGTACCTCACAGGGGGGGAACACCGGGGAGCTGTTTTTT	CASTSQGGNTGELFF
TRBV7-6	-	TRBD2	16	TRBJ2-7	TGTGCCAGCAGCTTAACCGCACTAGCGGGGGCCTACGAGCAGTACTTC	CASSLTALAGAYEQYF
TRBV28	-	TRBD1	17	TRBJ1-4	TGTGCCAGCAGCAATCCCTTTCTCGGGACAGAGAATGAAAAACTGTTTTTT	CASSNPFLGTENEKLFF
TRBV30	-	-	13	TRBJ2-2	TGTGCCTGGAGTGTAGGCGGGTCCGGGGAGCTGTTTTTT	CAWSVGGSGELFF
TRBV19	once	TRBD1	15	TRBJ1-4	TGTGCCAGTAGTCCTGGGACAGCAACTAATGAAAAACTGTTTTTT	CASSPGTATNEKLFF
TRBV19	-	-	13	TRBJ2-7	TGTGCCAGTAGTATGGCTAGCGCCTACGAGCAGTACTTC	CASSMASAYEQYF
TRBV19	-	TRBD2	16	TRBJ2-1	TGTGCCAGTACCACCTCCGGGACTAGCGGCTTGAGTGAGCAGTTCTTC	CASTTSGTSGLSEQFF
TRBV29-1	-	-	17	TRBJ1-2	TGCAGCGTTTATGGTCTAACGGGGAAGCCGCGGGGGTATGGCTACACCTTC	CSVYGLTGKPRGYGYTF
TRBV5-1	-	-	14	TRBJ1-2	TGCGCCAGCAGCCCGACCACAGGGTCCTATGGCTACACCTTC	CASSPTTGSYGYTF
TRBV7-6	-	-	14	TRBJ1-1	TGTGCCAGCAGCTTAGACAGCGCCTACACTGAAGCTTTCTTT	CASSLDSAYTEAFF
TRBV28	-	TRBD2	14	TRBJ2-7	TGTGCCAGCACCCTAGCGGGAGGGCCTCTCGAGCAGTACTTC	CASTLAGGPLEQYF
TRBV5-1	once	-	13	TRBJ1-4	TGCGCCAGCAGGGGGTCGGATAATGAAAAACTGTTTTTT	CASRGSDNEKLFF
TRBV28	-	-	11	TRBJ1-6	TGTGCCAGCAGGGGGTCTTGGGCCCTCCACTTT	CASRGSWALHF
TRBV18	-	-	15	TRBJ2-3	TGTGCCAGCTCACCAGCGGGGATTAGCACAGATACGCAGTATTTT	CASSPAGISTDTQYF
TRBV2	-	-	13	TRBJ1-1	TGTGCCAGCAGCCCGAGGCGGCCAGGTGAAGCTTTCTTT	CASSPRRPGEAFF
TRBV25-1	-	TRBD1	14	TRBJ2-1	TGTGCCAGCAAAGGACAGGTTTCCTACAATGAGCAGTTCTTC	CASKGQVSYNEQFF
TRBV19	-	-	15	TRBJ1-2	TGTGCCAGTAGTATAACAGGATTATATAACTATGGCTACACCTTC	CASSITGLYNYGYTF
TRBV7-9	-	-	12	TRBJ2-3	TGTGCCAGCAGCTGGGGCCCAGATACGCAGTATTTT	CASSWGPDTQYF
TRBV12-3/TRBV12-4	-	-	13	TRBJ2-3	TGTGCCAGCAGTTTCAGGGAAACAGATACGCAGTATTTT	CASSFRETDTQYF
TRBV6-5	-	-	15	TRBJ1-5	TGTGCCAGCAGACGACAGTCATATAGCAATCAGCCCCAGCATTTT	CASRRQSYSNQPQHF
TRBV7-9	-	TRBD1	14	TRBJ2-1	TGTGCCAGCAGCCGCGGGACAGGGTACAATGAGCAGTTCTTC	CASSRGTGYNEQFF
TRBV5-4	-	TRBD2	16	TRBJ2-1	TGTGCCAGCAGCGCGGGCGGCGGGAGTGTCTACAATGAGCAGTTCTTC	CASSAGGGSVYNEQFF
TRBV5-4	-	-	15	TRBJ2-1	TGTGCCAGCAGCCCTACTAGGGGCTCCTACAATGAGCAGTTCTTC	CASSPTRGSYNEQFF
TRBV12-3/TRBV12-4	-	-	13	TRBJ1-2	TGTGCCAGCAAGGGACAAATACCCTATGGCTACACCTTC	CASKGQIPYGYTF
TRBV28	-	-	15	TRBJ2-2	TGTGCCAGCAGCGCCGGGACCGCGAACACCGGGGAGCTGTTTTTT	CASSAGTANTGELFF
TRBV11-2	-	-	13	TRBJ2-5	TGTGCCAGCAGCACTCGGGACCAAGAGACCCAGTACTTC	CASSTRDQETQYF
TRBV18	-	-	13	TRBJ1-1	TGTGCCAGCTCACCCACAGGGAACACTGAAGCTTTCTTT	CASSPTGNTEAFF
TRBV9	-	-	11	TRBJ2-1	TGTGCCAGCAGCGCCGGACCCGAGCAGTTCTTC	CASSAGPEQFF
TRBV25-1	-	-	11	TRBJ2-1	TGTGCCAGCAGTGAGGTCAATGAGCAGTTCTTC	CASSEVNEQFF
TRBV15	-	TRBD1	15	TRBJ2-1	TGTGCCACCAGCAGAGCCGGGACAGGGGTGAATGAGCAGTTCTTC	CATSRAGTGVNEQFF
TRBV7-6	-	TRBD2	15	TRBJ2-5	TGTGCCAGCAGCCCCCAAGCGGGAGGGGCAGAGACCCAGTACTTC	CASSPQAGGAETQYF
TRBV27	-	-	15	TRBJ1-4	TGTGCCAGCAGTCAGAGACCGGGCTCTAATGAAAAACTGTTTTTT	CASSQRPGSNEKLFF
TRBV10-3	-	TRBD2	14	TRBJ2-1	TGTGCCATCGAACCTAGCGGGTCCTACAATGAGCAGTTCTTC	CAIEPSGSYNEQFF
TRBV30	-	-	13	TRBJ2-3	TGTGCCTGGAGTAGGCTGGGCACAGATACGCAGTATTTT	CAWSRLGTDTQYF